The next 31 T cell receptor beta chains were all read from a single sample in a study of blood T cell repertoires in COVID-19. TCRdb's copy holds only in-frame clones and misses some; the assay was immunoSEQ multiplex PCR. The repertoire holds around 75,000 clones, with roughly 91% as singletons. What was sequenced was peripheral blood. Receptors originate from a man aged 55 to 69 with acute or convalescent COVID-19.

This chain joins TRBV4-2 and TRBJ1-1, with 7 bases that match TRBD1. Germline-derived CDR1 and CDR2 are LGHNA and YNFKEQ. The CDR3 runs 15 residues. After removal of 1 base from V and 4 bases from J, the junction contained 6 bases not matched to a gene. As DNA, the CDR3 is TGTGCCAGCAGCCAAGTGACAGGGCCAGGCACTGAAGCTTTCTTT. Protein product: CASSQVTGPGTEAFF.

This clone came up once. V usage is TRBV19 and J usage is TRBJ2-2, with D tentatively TRBD1 (5 bases). CDR1 LNHDA and CDR2 SQIVND come from the germline V gene (reference sequence). V was trimmed by 9 bases and J by 2 bases, leaving 13 bases between them. The CDR3 consists of 14 residues. The CDR3 DNA is TGTGCCAGCTGGGTCGGACACAACACCGGGGAGCTGTTTTTT. It encodes CASWVGHNTGELFF.

The rearrangement uses TRBV30 and TRBJ1-5; 7 bases are a match to TRBD1. V trimming: 4 bases; J trimming: 1 base; junction bases outside the gene matches: 7. In germline, CDR1 is GTSNPN, CDR2 SVGIG (reference sequence). The CDR3 is made up of 15 amino acids. The CDR3 sequence: CAWKGRGRSNQPQHF. The DNA of the CDR3 is TGTGCCTGGAAGGGTAGGGGGCGAAGCAATCAGCCCCAGCATTTT.

V and J are TRBV3-1 (or the pseudogene TRBV3-2) and TRBJ2-5, with TRBD2 matching over 8 bases. Per germline, CDR1 LGHDT and CDR2 YNNKEL (reference sequence). The J segment lost 5 bases and the V segment lost 1 base, leaving 9 bases of the junction unmatched. This CDR3 has 16 amino acids. CDR3 region: CASSQVGSGATETQYF. CDR3 DNA sequence: TGTGCCAGCAGCCAAGTTGGTAGCGGGGCCACCGAGACCCAGTACTTC.

J is TRBJ1-3 and V is TRBV5-1; 8 bases line up with TRBD1. The ends lost 0 bases at V and 2 bases at J; junction bases unmatched: 1. CDR1 is SGHRS and CDR2 is YFSETQ in the germline V gene. CDR3 length: 15 amino acids. In DNA, the CDR3 is TGCGCCAGCAGCTTGGGGACAGGGACTGGAAACACCATATATTTT. Its protein is CASSLGTGTGNTIYF. The entire variable domain, with the rest obtained from reference TRBV5-1 and TRBJ1-3, is as follows: KAGVTQTPRYLIKTRGQQVTLSCSPISGHRSVSWYQQTPGQGLQFLFEYFSETQRNKGNFPGRFSGRQFSNSRSEMNVSTLELGDSALYLCASSLGTGTGNTIYFGEGSWLTVV.

This clone appeared once. The V gene is TRBV30, the J gene TRBJ2-5, with D possibly matching TRBD2 (5 bases). Germline loops: CDR1 GTSNPN, CDR2 SVGIG (reference sequence). V was shortened by 0 bases and J by 1 base, with 6 bases between the two germline ends. The CDR3 is 13 amino acids. The CDR3 loop is CAWSVGAQETQYF. In DNA form, the CDR3 reads TGTGCCTGGAGTGTGGGAGCCCAAGAGACCCAGTACTTC.

The rearrangement links TRBV29-1 to TRBJ1-1, with D possibly being TRBD1 (6 bases). The germline gives CDR1 SQVTM, CDR2 ANQGSEA. The CDR3 runs 14 residues. V lost 7 bases and J 3 bases, leaving 18 bases between the germline ends. The CDR3 DNA sequence: TGCAGCGCGGGCCAAGGACAGCTTTACACTGAAGCTTTCTTT. Translating gives CSAGQGQLYTEAFF.

The J gene is TRBJ2-1, the V gene TRBV7-9, with TRBD2 matching over 13 bases. This CDR3 comprises 16 residues. V lost 11 bases and J lost 7; bases outside the gene matches: 14. In germline, CDR1 is SEHNR, CDR2 FQNEAQ (reference sequence). This chain's CDR3 is CASLDTGLAGKNEQFF. As DNA, the CDR3 is TGTGCCTCACTCGATACGGGACTAGCGGGGAAGAATGAGCAGTTCTTC.

The chain couples TRBV4-2 to TRBJ1-2; no clear D gene. Trimming took off 4 bases at V and 3 bases at J, with 18 bases between the two ends. The CDR3 totals 16 residues. Germline-derived CDR1 and CDR2 are LGHNA and YNFKEQ. The CDR3 here is CASSRQSRGAHYGYTF. CDR3 sequence (DNA): TGTGCCAGCAGCCGCCAATCCCGGGGAGCCCACTATGGCTACACCTTC.

The CDR3, as DNA: TGTGCCAGCAGTTACTCGGTGGGAGTAGCCCGCAATGAGCAGTTCTTC. Protein product: CASSYSVGVARNEQFF. The gene calls are TRBV6-5 and TRBJ2-1; a possible D gene is TRBD2 (5 bases). Germline V CDR1 and CDR2: MNHEY, SVGAGI. The CDR3 consists of 16 residues. V was shortened by 0 bases and J by 6 bases, with 15 bases between the two germline ends.

The CDR3 nucleotides read TGTGCCAGCAGCCCACGCGGGGCGGGAGTTGGGGCAGATACGCAGTATTTT. Its protein product is CASSPRGAGVGADTQYF. The rearrangement links TRBV7-6 to TRBJ2-3; 7 nucleotides align to TRBD2. Germline CDR1 reads SGHVS; CDR2 reads FNYEAQ. Trimming cost V 5 bases and J 4 bases; bases outside gene matches: 15. CDR3 size: 17 residues.

The gene calls are TRBV11-2 and TRBJ2-4; a possible D gene is TRBD1 (6 bases). With 0 bases removed from V and 5 bases from J, the gap between germline ends came to 20 bases. CDR1 and CDR2 (germline): SGHAT, FQNNGV. The CDR3 has 18 residues. The CDR3 spells CASSLDMWGQGRQNIQYF. For the CDR3, the DNA is TGTGCCAGCAGCTTAGATATGTGGGGGCAGGGCAGACAAAACATTCAGTACTTC.

Worth noting for this clone: The junction does not match germline at one end; this may be a read error. V and J are TRBV6-5 and TRBJ2-7, with 13 bases that match TRBD2. CDR1 and CDR2 from the germline V gene are MNHEY and SVGAGI. The CDR3 covers 14 residues. The CDR3 loop reads CASSYSLAGGYPSF. CDR3 sequence (DNA): TGTGCCAGCAGTTACTCACTAGCGGGGGGGTACCCGTCCTTC.

This clone was counted once. The CDR3 spells CASSLRAGGLGNNEQFF. The CDR3 nucleotides are TGTGCCAGCAGTTTAAGGGCAGGGGGTTTAGGTAACAATGAGCAGTTCTTC. J is TRBJ2-1 and V is TRBV27; TRBD1 agrees at 7 bases. This CDR3 has 17 residues. V was pared by 2 bases and J by 5 bases, with 12 bases of the junction left unmatched. Germline CDR1 reads MNHEY; CDR2 reads SMNVEV (reference sequence).

The V call is TRBV27, the J call TRBJ2-7, with a weak D call TRBD2 (6 bases). V was trimmed by 5 bases and J by 9 bases, leaving 23 bases between them. Per the germline V gene, CDR1 is MNHEY and CDR2 is SMNVEV (reference sequence). The CDR3 runs to 15 residues. As DNA, the CDR3 is TGTGCCAGCAGTCCGTACGGGACTGACACGAACGCGCAGTACTTC. Translation: CASSPYGTDTNAQYF.

This clone was observed once. Other DNA sequences in this specimen translate into the identical CDR3. The chain couples TRBV7-8 to TRBJ2-2; 12 bases map to TRBD2. Germline CDR1 reads SGHVS; CDR2 reads FQNEAQ. The CDR3 has 16 residues. Unmatched junction bases numbered 7, after V lost 5 bases and J lost 6 bases. This chain's CDR3 is CASSPSSGRGPGELFF. The CDR3 bases are TGTGCCAGCAGCCCGTCTAGCGGGAGGGGGCCCGGGGAGCTGTTTTTT. Full variable domain (missing parts from reference TRBV7-8 and TRBJ2-2): GAGVSQSPRYKVAKRGQDVALRCDPISGHVSLFWYQQALGQGPEFLTYFQNEAQLDKSGLPSDRFFAERPEGSVSTLKIQRTQQEDSAVYLCASSPSSGRGPGELFFGEGSRLTVL.

This clone has only a few counts. This chain connects TRBV5-5 to TRBJ1-1; unclear D gene. Germline values: CDR1 SGHKS, CDR2 YYEKEE (reference sequence). The V end lost 2 bases, the J end lost 1 base, and 9 bases lay between the germline ends. There are 14 residues in the CDR3. Here the CDR3 DNA reads TGTGCCAGCAGCTTAGCCTCCGGGAACACTGAAGCTTTCTTT. Translated: CASSLASGNTEAFF.

This chain connects TRBV27 to TRBJ1-2; 9 bases fit TRBD1. The CDR3 totals 16 residues. Germline values: CDR1 MNHEY, CDR2 SMNVEV (reference sequence). J gave up 9 bases and V 3 bases, and 14 bases lay outside the gene matches. As DNA, the CDR3 is TGTGCCAGCAGTTTCCGACAGGGGGAGGGGGTCGATCGCTACACCTTC. Residues: CASSFRQGEGVDRYTF.

The genes are TRBV28 and TRBJ1-6, with TRBD1 identical over 11 bases. Germline CDR1 and CDR2: MDHEN and SYDVKM. V shed 4 bases and J 6 bases; nucleotides not matched to a gene: 8. The CDR3 loop spans 17 amino acids. CDR3 loop: CASSSFGQGAGNSPLHF. The CDR3, as DNA: TGTGCCAGCAGTTCGTTTGGACAGGGGGCCGGTAATTCACCCCTCCACTTT.

This chain connects TRBV6-5 to TRBJ1-4, with D uncertain. Germline-derived CDR1 and CDR2 are MNHEY and SVGAGI. The CDR3 length is 14 residues. Trimming took off 7 bases at V and 3 bases at J, with 12 bases between the two ends. The CDR3, as DNA: TGTGCCAGCACAGGCAGCTCGCCTAATGAAAAACTGTTTTTT. Residues: CASTGSSPNEKLFF.

The chain uses TRBV19 and TRBJ2-1; D unclear. The CDR3 is 14 residues long. Germline CDR1 LNHDA, CDR2 SQIVND (reference sequence). Trimming left V 4 bases short and J 3 bases short, with 10 bases between. CDR3 DNA sequence: TGTGCCAGTAGTACGCAGGTCATCTACAATGAGCAGTTCTTC. Translated: CASSTQVIYNEQFF.

This clone was counted between two and nine times. The CDR3 reads CASSSSAGNGYTF. CDR3 nucleotides: TGCGCCAGCAGCTCTTCGGCAGGGAATGGCTACACCTTC. The genes are TRBV5-1 and TRBJ1-2; D perhaps matches TRBD1 (5 bases). Germline CDR1 is SGHRS and CDR2 is YFSETQ. CDR3 length: 13 amino acids. Between the trimmed V and J ends, which lost 3 bases and 6 bases, there was a span of 12 bases.

V gene TRBV14 combines with J gene TRBJ2-1; perhaps TRBD2 as D (6 bases). Germline V gene sequence: CDR1 SGHDN, CDR2 FVKESK. This CDR3 is 16 amino acids long. V was pared by 0 bases and J by 6 bases, with 15 bases between. CDR3 in amino acids: CASSQDPGVRINEQFF. DNA of the CDR3: TGTGCCAGCAGCCAAGATCCGGGAGTCCGTATCAATGAGCAGTTCTTC. Drawing the rest from reference TRBV14 and TRBJ2-1, the complete variable domain is EAGVTQFPSHSVIEKGQTVTLRCDPISGHDNLYWYRRVMGKEIKFLLHFVKESKQDESGMPNNRFLAERTGGTYSTLKVQPAELEDSGVYFCASSQDPGVRINEQFFGPGTRLTVL.

The CDR3 reads CASSHRDYPGTEAFF. The DNA for the CDR3 is TGTGCCAGCAGTCACCGGGACTACCCTGGTACTGAAGCTTTCTTT. V and J are TRBV27 and TRBJ1-1, with TRBD1 as a possible D gene (5 bases). Between the trimmed V and J ends, which lost 5 bases and 5 bases, there was a span of 18 bases. In germline, CDR1 is MNHEY, CDR2 SMNVEV (reference sequence). The CDR3 sequence is 15 residues long.

The chain couples TRBV13 to TRBJ2-7, with a tentative D call TRBD1 (6 bases). Germline V gene lookup returns CDR1 PRHDT and CDR2 FYEKMQ (reference sequence). The CDR3 contains 15 residues. The V end was cut by 0 bases, the J end by 3 bases, with 12 bases between. The CDR3 region has the DNA TGTGCCAGCAGCTTAGGAGCAGGGGCTCACTACGAGCAGTACTTC. Protein sequence: CASSLGAGAHYEQYF.

This clone was recorded only once. The chain combines TRBV30 with TRBJ1-3; maybe TRBD1 (5 bases). Germline-derived CDR1 and CDR2 are GTSNPN and SVGIG (reference sequence). V dropped 5 bases and J dropped 0 bases, with 20 bases sitting between them. This CDR3 has 17 residues. The CDR3 region has the DNA TGTGCCTGGTCTTGGGCAGGGATACTTAGCTCTGGAAACACCATATATTTT. Its protein product is CAWSWAGILSSGNTIYF. Drawing the rest from reference TRBV30 and TRBJ1-3, the complete variable domain is SQTIHQWPATLVQPVGSPLSLECTVEGTSNPNLYWYRQAAGRGLQLLFYSVGIGQISSEVPQNLSASRPQDRQFILSSKKLLLSDSGFYLCAWSWAGILSSGNTIYFGEGSWLTVV.

J is TRBJ1-3 and V is TRBV15; TRBD1 matches at 7 bases. The CDR3 spans 14 residues. Germline CDR1 is LNHNV and CDR2 is YYDKDF (reference sequence). With 5 bases clipped from V and 7 bases from J, the junction kept 8 bases outside the gene matches. The CDR3 bases are TGTGCCACCAGCCCCGACAGGGTTGTTAACACCATATATTTT. Protein: CATSPDRVVNTIYF.

This chain connects TRBV30 to TRBJ2-7; D gene unclear. V was trimmed by 0 bases and J by 3 bases, leaving 9 bases between them. Germline assignment: CDR1 GTSNPN and CDR2 SVGIG (reference sequence). The CDR3 length is 13 residues. CDR3 nucleotides: TGTGCCTGGAGTGTACTCTCCCGCTACGAGCAGTACTTC. Protein sequence: CAWSVLSRYEQYF.

The V call is TRBV18, the J call TRBJ2-7; 10 bases map to TRBD2. The length of the CDR3 is 16 residues. Per the germline V gene, CDR1 is KGHSH and CDR2 is LQKENI. The V and J ends lost 0 bases and 6 bases, in that order; junction bases with no gene match: 8. CDR3: CASSPPTSGRGSEQYF. CDR3 nucleotides: TGTGCCAGCTCACCACCGACTAGCGGGCGGGGGAGCGAGCAGTACTTC.

The J gene is TRBJ2-1, the V gene TRBV5-4; tentatively, D is TRBD1 (6 bases). The CDR3 length is 17 residues. Germline V gene sequence: CDR1 SGHNT, CDR2 YYREEE (reference sequence). V gave up 4 bases and J gave up 2 bases, with 19 bases separating them. The CDR3 loop reads CASSPTGTLGPYNEQFF. Here the CDR3 DNA reads TGTGCCAGCAGCCCCACCGGGACACTAGGGCCCTACAATGAGCAGTTCTTC.

The chain carries TRBV12-5 and TRBJ1-6, with D unclear. CDR1 LGHNT and CDR2 FRNRAP come from the germline V gene. CDR3 size: 19 residues. Trimming stripped 0 bases from V and 0 bases from J, with 15 bases between. CDR3 nucleotide sequence: TGTGCTAGTGGTTTGGTACTCTCCCTGGTGAGCTCCTATAATTCACCCCTCCACTTT. It codes for CASGLVLSLVSSYNSPLHF.